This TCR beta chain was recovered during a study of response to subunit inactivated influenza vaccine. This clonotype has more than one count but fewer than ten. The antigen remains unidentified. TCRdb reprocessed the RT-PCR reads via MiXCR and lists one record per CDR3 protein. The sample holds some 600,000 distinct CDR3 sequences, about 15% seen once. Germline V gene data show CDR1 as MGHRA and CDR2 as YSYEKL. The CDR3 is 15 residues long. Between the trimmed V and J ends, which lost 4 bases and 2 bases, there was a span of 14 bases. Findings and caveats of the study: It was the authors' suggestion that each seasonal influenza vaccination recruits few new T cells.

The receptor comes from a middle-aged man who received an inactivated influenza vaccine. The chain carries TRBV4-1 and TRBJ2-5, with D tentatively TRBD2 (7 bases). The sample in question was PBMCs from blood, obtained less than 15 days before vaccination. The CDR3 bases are TGCGCCAGCAGCCCTAATGGGAGGGGGCAAGAGACCCAGTACTTC. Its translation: CASSPNGRGQETQYF.